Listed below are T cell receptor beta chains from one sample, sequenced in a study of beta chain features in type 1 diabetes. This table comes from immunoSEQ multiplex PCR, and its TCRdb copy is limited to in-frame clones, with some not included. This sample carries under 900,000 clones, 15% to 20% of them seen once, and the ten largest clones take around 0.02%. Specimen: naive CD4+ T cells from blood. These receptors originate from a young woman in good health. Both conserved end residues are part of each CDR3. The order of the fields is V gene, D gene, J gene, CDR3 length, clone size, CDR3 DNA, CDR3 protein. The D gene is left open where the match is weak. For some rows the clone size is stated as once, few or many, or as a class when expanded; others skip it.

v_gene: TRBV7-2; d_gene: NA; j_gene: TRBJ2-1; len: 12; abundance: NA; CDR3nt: TGTGCCAGCAGGAAAGGCGACCATGAGCAGTTCTTC; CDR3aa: CASRKGDHEQFF
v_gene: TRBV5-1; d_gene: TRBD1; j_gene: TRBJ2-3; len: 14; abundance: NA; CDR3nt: TGCGCCAGCAGAGGGGGACAGGGTGCAGATACGCAGTATTTT; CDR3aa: CASRGGQGADTQYF
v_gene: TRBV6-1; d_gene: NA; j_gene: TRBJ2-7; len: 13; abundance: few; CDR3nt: TGTGCCAGCAGTTCCGATAGATCCTACGAGCAGTACTTC; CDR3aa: CASSSDRSYEQYF
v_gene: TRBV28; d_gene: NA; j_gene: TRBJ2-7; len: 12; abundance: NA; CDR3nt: TGTGCCAGCAGTTTGTTAGGGCGCGAGCAGTACTTC; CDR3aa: CASSLLGREQYF
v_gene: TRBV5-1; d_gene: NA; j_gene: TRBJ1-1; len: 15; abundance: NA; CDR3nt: TGCGCCAGCAGCTTACAGGGAACCATGAACACTGAAGCTTTCTTT; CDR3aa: CASSLQGTMNTEAFF
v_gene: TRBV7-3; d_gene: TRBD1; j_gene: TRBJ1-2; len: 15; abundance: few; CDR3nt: TGTGCCAGCAGCTTAATGGGAGGGACAGGGGATGGCTACACCTTC; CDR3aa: CASSLMGGTGDGYTF
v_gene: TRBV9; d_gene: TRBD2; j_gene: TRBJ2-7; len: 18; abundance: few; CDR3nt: TGTGCCAGCAGCGTAGCTCCTAGCGGGAGGGATTACTCCTACGAGCAGTACTTC; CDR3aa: CASSVAPSGRDYSYEQYF
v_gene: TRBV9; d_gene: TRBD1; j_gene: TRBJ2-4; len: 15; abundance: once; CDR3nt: TGTGCCAGCAGCGCAGGGACAGGAGAATTAAACATTCAGTACTTC; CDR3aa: CASSAGTGELNIQYF
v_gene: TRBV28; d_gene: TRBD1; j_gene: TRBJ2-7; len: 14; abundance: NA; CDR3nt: TGTGCCAGCAGAAGGCAGGGGGAGTTTTACGAGCAGTACTTC; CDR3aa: CASRRQGEFYEQYF
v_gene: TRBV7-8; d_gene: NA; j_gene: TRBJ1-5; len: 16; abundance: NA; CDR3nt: TGTGCCAGCAGCCCGGGACGCGTGGGGAGCAATCAGCCCCAGCATTTT; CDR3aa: CASSPGRVGSNQPQHF
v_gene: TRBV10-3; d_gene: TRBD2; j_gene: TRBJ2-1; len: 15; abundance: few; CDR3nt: TGTGCCATCAGTGAGTCGACTAGCGGGAACAATGAGCAGTTCTTC; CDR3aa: CAISESTSGNNEQFF
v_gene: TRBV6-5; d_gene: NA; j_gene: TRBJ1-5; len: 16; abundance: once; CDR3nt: TGTGCCAGCAGTTACTCGGGACATCCTCCGAATCAGCCCCAGCATTTT; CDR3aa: CASSYSGHPPNQPQHF